This TCR beta chain was captured in a study of PD-1 blockade in classical Hodgkin lymphoma. All the patients suffered relapse after autologous stem cell transplantation, and brentuximab vedotin exposure differed. Study outcomes and limitations: Patients newly diagnosed and complete responders had comparable baseline diversity. Healthy donors were reported to have higher baseline TCR diversity than newly diagnosed patients.

CDR1 and CDR2 (germline): MNHEY, SMNVEV (reference sequence). Trimming took 8 bases from V and 9 from J; bases not matched to a gene: 6. The CDR3 is 12 residues long. Produced via immunoSEQ multiplex PCR; TCRdb's table is partial and in-frame only. Found here are around 99,000 clones, roughly 76% of them singletons; the top ten hold approximately 15%. This clone was seen many times. Its specificity is unknown. The material was peripheral blood mononuclear cells (PBMCs), obtained before the second cycle of nivolumab. The clonotype originates from a human donor with classical Hodgkin lymphoma. The chain employs TRBV27 and TRBJ2-7, with 11 positions matching TRBD2. CDR3 nucleotides: TGTGCCAGCGGGACTAGCGGATTACGGCAGTACTTC. It yields the protein CASGTSGLRQYF.